This is a list of T cell receptor beta chains from one sample in a study of cytomegalovirus exposure and HLA in healthy donors. Sequenced by immunoSEQ multiplex PCR; TCRdb stores in-frame clones only, minus some. This table has about 160,000 clones, about four fifths appearing once. The sample taken for sequencing was PBMCs. These receptors all come from a male donor in good health and CMV-seropositive. CDR3s include the opening cysteine and the closing phenylalanine or tryptophan. A D gene is named only where the DNA matches it firmly. Some rows have no size entry. The others give once, few or many, or a class for an expanded clone.

D gene	clone size	V gene	J gene	CDR3 DNA	CDR3 protein
TRBD1	NA	TRBV13	TRBJ1-3	TGTGCCAGCAGCTTAGAAGCAGGGGGCTACGGAAACACCATATATTTT	CASSLEAGGYGNTIYF
TRBD2	NA	TRBV9	TRBJ2-5	TGTGCCAGCAGCGTCATAGCGGGGGGGATCGGGACCCAGTACTTC	CASSVIAGGIGTQYF
TRBD1	NA	TRBV7-7	TRBJ2-7	TGTGCCAGCAGCAGGGACAGGGAAGACGAGCAGTACTTC	CASSRDREDEQYF
NA	once	TRBV19	TRBJ2-3	TGTGCCAGTAGTGCACGGACAGATACGCAGTATTTT	CASSARTDTQYF
TRBD1	NA	TRBV7-8	TRBJ2-7	TGTGCCAGCAGCTTGGTGGGGACAGGGAGCATTCCCTACGAGCAGTACTTC	CASSLVGTGSIPYEQYF
NA	NA	TRBV9	TRBJ2-2	TGTGCCAGCAGCGTCCTCTGGTGGGGTAGCGGACTGAACACCGGGGAGCTGTTTTTT	CASSVLWWGSGLNTGELFF
NA	NA	TRBV6-5	TRBJ2-7	TGTGCCAGCAGGACTCTGGCCTACGAGCAGTACTTC	CASRTLAYEQYF
NA	once	TRBV2	TRBJ2-2	TGTGCCAGCAAAGGGGCCGGGGAGCTGTTTTTT	CASKGAGELFF
NA	NA	TRBV28	TRBJ2-6	TGTGCCATAAAGGGGGTTACCCATGCTGGGGCCAACGGCCTGACTTTC	CAIKGVTHAGANGLTF
TRBD1	few	TRBV5-1	TRBJ2-5	TGCGCCAGCCGGGACAGCCAAGAGACCCAGTACTTC	CASRDSQETQYF
TRBD1	NA	TRBV5-1	TRBJ2-5	TGCGCCAGCAGCTTCAGGACAGGGGCTGGCGTCCAAGAGACCCAGTACTTC	CASSFRTGAGVQETQYF
TRBD1	NA	TRBV2	TRBJ2-3	TGTGCCAGCAAAGGTCCGGGACAGGGCCTGGGGCCAGATACGCAGTATTTT	CASKGPGQGLGPDTQYF
TRBD1	NA	TRBV5-1	TRBJ1-1	TGCGCCAGCAGCTTACTCCCGACAGGGCTGAACACTGAAGCTTTCTTT	CASSLLPTGLNTEAFF
TRBD1	NA	TRBV5-1	TRBJ2-7	TGCGCCAGCAGCTCCCGACAGGGGGCTGTATACGAGCAGTACTTC	CASSSRQGAVYEQYF
TRBD1	NA	TRBV7-2	TRBJ1-2	TGTGCCAGTAGCTTAGGGACAGGGGGGGTACGCGGCTACACCTTC	CASSLGTGGVRGYTF
NA	NA	TRBV21-1	TRBJ2-3	TGTGCCAGCCCGGGACTAGCGGGTTATGTTGCAGATACGCAGTATTTT	CASPGLAGYVADTQYF
TRBD1	NA	TRBV6-5	TRBJ1-2	TGTGCCAGCCACAGGGGGCCCCGGGCTGGCTACACCTTC	CASHRGPRAGYTF
NA	NA	TRBV19	TRBJ1-5	TGTGCCAGTGCATCCGGGACACTCAATCAGCCCCAGCATTTT	CASASGTLNQPQHF
TRBD2	NA	TRBV9	TRBJ2-3	TGTGCCAGCAGCGTAGGTGGGACTAGTGCAGATACGCAGTATTTT	CASSVGGTSADTQYF
NA	NA	TRBV28	TRBJ1-2	TGTGCCAGCAGTGAGAACTATGGCTACACCTTC	CASSENYGYTF
TRBD2	NA	TRBV27	TRBJ2-1	TGTGCCAGCAGAACGCGCACGTGGGTAAGCGGGGCCTACAATGAGCAGTTCTTC	CASRTRTWVSGAYNEQFF
TRBD2	NA	TRBV11-2	TRBJ2-1	TGTGCCAGCAGCTTCGGGACTAGCCGTGCCAATGAGCAGTTCTTC	CASSFGTSRANEQFF
TRBD2	NA	TRBV6-5	TRBJ2-7	TGTGCCGCACGGGGGGGGACCTCCTACGAGCAGTACTTC	CAARGGTSYEQYF
NA	once	TRBV30	TRBJ1-1	TGTGCCTGGGCTAGGTCCTCGAGGGCTGAAGCTTTCTTT	CAWARSSRAEAFF
TRBD1	NA	TRBV30	TRBJ1-1	TGTGCCTCGCTCGGACAGGGACCGAACACTGAAGCTTTCTTT	CASLGQGPNTEAFF
TRBD2	NA	TRBV5-1	TRBJ2-1	TGCGCCAGCAGCTTGGACCCTAGCGGGGGCTACAATGAGCAGTTCTTC	CASSLDPSGGYNEQFF
NA	NA	TRBV6-5	TRBJ2-1	TGTGCCAGCAGTTGGGCCGTACTAGGCGCATATGATGAGCAGTTCTTC	CASSWAVLGAYDEQFF
TRBD1	NA	TRBV27	TRBJ1-4	TGTGCCAGCAGTTTAGGTCAGGGGGCTTCTAATGAAAAACTGTTTTTT	CASSLGQGASNEKLFF
NA	NA	TRBV9	TRBJ1-4	TGTGCCAGCAGCGCGACAGTCGGTGGGGAAAAACTGTTTTTT	CASSATVGGEKLFF
NA	NA	TRBV19	TRBJ1-1	TGTGCCAGTAGTATAGGCGGGACCGCCCAGGCTTTCTTT	CASSIGGTAQAFF
NA	few	TRBV7-8	TRBJ1-1	TGTGCCAGCAGCTTACAATTGGACGCCGGGGTCAGATTT	CASSLQLDAGVRF
NA	NA	TRBV10-2	TRBJ2-1	TGCGCCAGCAGTGCGGCGGAAACCTACAATGAGCAGTTCTTC	CASSAAETYNEQFF
TRBD2	NA	TRBV28	TRBJ2-7	TGTGCCAGCAGTAAAACTAGCGCGGTCTTCTACGAGCAGTACTTC	CASSKTSAVFYEQYF
TRBD1	NA	TRBV10-3	TRBJ1-2	TGTGCCATCAGCGGACGGGACAGCGGGAACTATGGCTACACCTTC	CAISGRDSGNYGYTF
TRBD1	once	TRBV6-5	TRBJ1-2	TGTGCCAGCAGTTGGGGGGACAGCGACTATGGCTACACCTTC	CASSWGDSDYGYTF